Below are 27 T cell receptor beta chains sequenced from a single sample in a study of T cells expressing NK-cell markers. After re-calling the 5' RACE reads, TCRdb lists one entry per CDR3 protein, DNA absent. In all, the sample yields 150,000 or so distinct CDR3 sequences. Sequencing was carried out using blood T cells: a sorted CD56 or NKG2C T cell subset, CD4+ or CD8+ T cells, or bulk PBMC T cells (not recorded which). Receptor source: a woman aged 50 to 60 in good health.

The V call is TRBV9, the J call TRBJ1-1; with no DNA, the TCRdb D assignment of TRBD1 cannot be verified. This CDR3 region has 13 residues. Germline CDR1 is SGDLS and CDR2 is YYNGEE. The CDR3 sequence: CASSLSTGGEAFF.

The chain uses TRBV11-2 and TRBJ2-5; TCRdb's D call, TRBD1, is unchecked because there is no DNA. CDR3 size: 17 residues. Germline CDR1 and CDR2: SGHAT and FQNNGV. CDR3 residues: CASSSDRLGGWTVTQYF.

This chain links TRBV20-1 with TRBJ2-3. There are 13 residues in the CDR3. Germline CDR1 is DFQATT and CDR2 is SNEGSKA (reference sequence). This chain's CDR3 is CSAGITVSDTQYF.

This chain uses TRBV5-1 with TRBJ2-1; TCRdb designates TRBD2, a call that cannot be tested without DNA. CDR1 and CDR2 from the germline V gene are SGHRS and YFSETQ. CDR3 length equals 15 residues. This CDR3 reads CASSRPLAGDYEQFF.

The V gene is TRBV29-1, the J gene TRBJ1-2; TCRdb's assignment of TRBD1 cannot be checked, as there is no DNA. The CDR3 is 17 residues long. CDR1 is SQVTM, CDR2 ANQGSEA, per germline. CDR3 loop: CSVPPLGSDGSAWGYTF.

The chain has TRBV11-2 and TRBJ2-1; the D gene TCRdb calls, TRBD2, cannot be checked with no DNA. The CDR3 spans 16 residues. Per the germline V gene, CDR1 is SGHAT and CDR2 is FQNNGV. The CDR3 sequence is CASSATAGPPGDEQFF.

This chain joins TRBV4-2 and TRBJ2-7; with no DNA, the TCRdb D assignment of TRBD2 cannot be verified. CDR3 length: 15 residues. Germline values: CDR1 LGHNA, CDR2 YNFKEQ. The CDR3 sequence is CASSQGSGLNYEQYF.

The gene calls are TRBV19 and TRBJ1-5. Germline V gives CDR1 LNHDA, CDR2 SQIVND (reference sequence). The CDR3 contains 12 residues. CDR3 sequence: CASELGNQPQHF.

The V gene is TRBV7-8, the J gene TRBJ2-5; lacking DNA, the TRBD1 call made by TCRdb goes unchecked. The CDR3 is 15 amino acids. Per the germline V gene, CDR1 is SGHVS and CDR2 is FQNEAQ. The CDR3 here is CASSPSGQFQETQYF.

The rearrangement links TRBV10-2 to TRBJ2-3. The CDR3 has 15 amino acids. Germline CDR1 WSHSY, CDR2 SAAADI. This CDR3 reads CASSESRGSVDTQYF.

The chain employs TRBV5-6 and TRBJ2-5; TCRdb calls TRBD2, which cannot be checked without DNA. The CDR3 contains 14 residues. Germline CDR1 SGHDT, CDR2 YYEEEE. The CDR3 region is CASSLGGMRETQYF.

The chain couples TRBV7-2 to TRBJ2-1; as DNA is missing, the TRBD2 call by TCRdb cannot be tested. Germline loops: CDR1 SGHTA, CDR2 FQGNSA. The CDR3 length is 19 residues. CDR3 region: CASSSPRLARRSSYNEQFF.

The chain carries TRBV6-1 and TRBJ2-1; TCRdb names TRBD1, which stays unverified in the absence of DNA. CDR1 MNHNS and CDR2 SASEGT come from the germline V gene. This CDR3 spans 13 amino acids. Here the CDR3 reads CASSEGTGYEQFF.

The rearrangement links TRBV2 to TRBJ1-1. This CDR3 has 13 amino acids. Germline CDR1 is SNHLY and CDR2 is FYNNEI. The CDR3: CASSVPGNTEAFF.

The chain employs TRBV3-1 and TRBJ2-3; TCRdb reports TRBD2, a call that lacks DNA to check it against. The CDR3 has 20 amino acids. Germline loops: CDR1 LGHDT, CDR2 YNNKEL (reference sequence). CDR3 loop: CASSQVFSGTSGSSTDTQYF.

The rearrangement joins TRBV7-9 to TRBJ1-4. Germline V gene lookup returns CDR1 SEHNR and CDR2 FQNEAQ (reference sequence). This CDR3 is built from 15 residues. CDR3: CASRTRHSRDEKLFF.

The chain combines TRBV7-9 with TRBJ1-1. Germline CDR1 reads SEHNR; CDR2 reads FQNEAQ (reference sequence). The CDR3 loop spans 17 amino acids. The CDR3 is CASSLGTAEGLNTEAFF.

This CDR3 reads CASTRARELFF. The chain has TRBV2 and TRBJ2-2; TCRdb selects TRBD2, and the lack of DNA leaves this call unchecked. This CDR3 region has 11 residues. CDR1 is SNHLY, CDR2 FYNNEI, per germline.

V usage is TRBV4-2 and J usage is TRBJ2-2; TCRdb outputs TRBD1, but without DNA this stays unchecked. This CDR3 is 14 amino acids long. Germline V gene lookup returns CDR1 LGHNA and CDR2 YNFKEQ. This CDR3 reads CASSHQRGVEELFF.

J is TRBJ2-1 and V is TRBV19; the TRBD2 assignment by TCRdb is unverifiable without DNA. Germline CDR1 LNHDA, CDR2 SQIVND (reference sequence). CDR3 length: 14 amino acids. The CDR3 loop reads CASSTGLVFNEQFF.

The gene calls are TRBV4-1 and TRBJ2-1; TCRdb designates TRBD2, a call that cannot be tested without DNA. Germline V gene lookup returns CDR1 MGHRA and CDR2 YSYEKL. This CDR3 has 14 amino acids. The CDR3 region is CASSQAAGVNEQFF.

CDR3 protein: CASSYRRWKETQYF. The rearrangement links TRBV7-2 to TRBJ2-5. Germline V gene data show CDR1 as SGHTA and CDR2 as FQGNSA. This CDR3 comprises 14 residues.

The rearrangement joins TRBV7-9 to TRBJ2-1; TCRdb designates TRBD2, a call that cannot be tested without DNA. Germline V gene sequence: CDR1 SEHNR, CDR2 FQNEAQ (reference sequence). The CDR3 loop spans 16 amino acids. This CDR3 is CASSLWTSGRSNEQFF. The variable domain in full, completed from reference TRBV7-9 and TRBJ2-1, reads DTGVSQNPRHKITKRGQNVTFRCDPISEHNRLYWYRQTLGQGPEFLTYFQNEAQLEKSRLLSDRFSAERPKGSFSTLEIQRTEQGDSAMYLCASSLWTSGRSNEQFFGPGTRLTVL.

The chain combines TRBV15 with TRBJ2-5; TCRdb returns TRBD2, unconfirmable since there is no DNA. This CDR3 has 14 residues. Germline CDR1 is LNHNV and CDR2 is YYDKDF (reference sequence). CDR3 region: CATSGRDLGETQYF.

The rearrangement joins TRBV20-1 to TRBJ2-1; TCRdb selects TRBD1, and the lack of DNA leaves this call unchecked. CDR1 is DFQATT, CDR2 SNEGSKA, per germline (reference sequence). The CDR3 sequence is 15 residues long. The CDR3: CSARDPLREYNEQFF.

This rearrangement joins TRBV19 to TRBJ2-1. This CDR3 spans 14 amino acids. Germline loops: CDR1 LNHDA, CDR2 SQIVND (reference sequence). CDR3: CASSIYNSNNEQFF.

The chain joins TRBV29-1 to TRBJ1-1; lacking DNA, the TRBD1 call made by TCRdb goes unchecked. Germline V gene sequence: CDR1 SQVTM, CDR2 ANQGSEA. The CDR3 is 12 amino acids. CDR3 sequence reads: CSVPVTGDEAFF.